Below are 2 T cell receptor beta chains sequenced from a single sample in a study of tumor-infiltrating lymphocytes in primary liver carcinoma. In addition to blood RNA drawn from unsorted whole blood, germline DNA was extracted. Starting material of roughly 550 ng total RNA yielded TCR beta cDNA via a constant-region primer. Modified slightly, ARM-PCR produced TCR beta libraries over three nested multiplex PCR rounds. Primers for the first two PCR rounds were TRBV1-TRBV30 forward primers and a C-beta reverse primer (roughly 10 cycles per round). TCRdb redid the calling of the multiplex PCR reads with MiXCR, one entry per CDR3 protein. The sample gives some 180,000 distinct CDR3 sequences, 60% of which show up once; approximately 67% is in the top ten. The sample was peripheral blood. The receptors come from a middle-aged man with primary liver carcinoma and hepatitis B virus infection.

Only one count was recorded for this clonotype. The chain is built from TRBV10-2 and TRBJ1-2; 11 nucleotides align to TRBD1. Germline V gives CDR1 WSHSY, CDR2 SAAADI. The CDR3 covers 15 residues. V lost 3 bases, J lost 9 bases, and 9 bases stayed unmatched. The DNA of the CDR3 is TGCGCCAGCAGTGATTGGACAGGGGGCCTCGTTAGCTACACCTTC. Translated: CASSDWTGGLVSYTF.

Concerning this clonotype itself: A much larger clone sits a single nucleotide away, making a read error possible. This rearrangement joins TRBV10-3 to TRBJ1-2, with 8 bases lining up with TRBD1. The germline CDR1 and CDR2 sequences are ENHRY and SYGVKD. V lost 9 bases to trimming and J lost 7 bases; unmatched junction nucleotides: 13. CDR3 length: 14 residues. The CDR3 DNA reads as TGTGCCATGACCCTAGGACAGGGACAGGCTGGCTACACCTTC. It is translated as CAMTLGQGQAGYTF.